This entry features one T cell receptor (beta chain) sequence. Antigen unknown. This entry belongs to a study of T cells expressing NK-cell markers. Turning to the study itself: The authors derived TCR beta repertoires from sorted CD3+CD56+NKG2C+, CD3+CD56+NKG2C- and CD3+CD56-NKG2C+ T cells.

TCRdb reprocessed the 5' RACE reads and stores each CDR3 protein as one record, lacking DNA. This listing includes about 390,000 distinct CDR3 sequences. Broader study findings: Where several donors were concerned, these clonotypes also led the CD3+CD56-NKG2C+ fraction. Dominant NKG2C+ clonotypes were found to form about 1.0-7.0% of CD8+ T cells in six donors.

The TCR sequence derives from a woman between 45 and 65 years old in good health. Sequenced: blood T cells: a sorted CD56 or NKG2C T cell subset, CD4+ or CD8+ T cells, or bulk PBMC T cells (not recorded which).

The CDR3: CASSPIPGGEQYF. The chain joins TRBV12-3 or TRBV12-4 to TRBJ2-7; the D call from TCRdb, TRBD1, cannot be confirmed without DNA. The CDR3 sequence is 13 residues long.